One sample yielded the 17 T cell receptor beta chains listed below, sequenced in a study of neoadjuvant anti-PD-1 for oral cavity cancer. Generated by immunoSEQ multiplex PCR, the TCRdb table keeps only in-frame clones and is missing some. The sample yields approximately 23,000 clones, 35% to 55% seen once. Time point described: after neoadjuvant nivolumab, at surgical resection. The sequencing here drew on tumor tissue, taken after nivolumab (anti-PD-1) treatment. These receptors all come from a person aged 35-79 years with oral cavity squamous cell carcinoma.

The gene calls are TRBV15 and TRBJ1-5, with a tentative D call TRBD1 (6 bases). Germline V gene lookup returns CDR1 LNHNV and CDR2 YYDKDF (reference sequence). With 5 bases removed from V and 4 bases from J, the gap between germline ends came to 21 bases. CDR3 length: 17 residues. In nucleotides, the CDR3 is TGTGCCACCAGCCCTGGGGGGGCAGGACTGTCAAATCAGCCCCAGCATTTT. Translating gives CATSPGGAGLSNQPQHF. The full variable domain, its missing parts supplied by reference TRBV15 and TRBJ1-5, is DAMVIQNPRYQVTQFGKPVTLSCSQTLNHNVMYWYQQKSSQAPKLLFHYYDKDFNNEADTPDNFQSRRPNTSFCFLDIRSPGLGDTAMYLCATSPGGAGLSNQPQHFGDGTRLSIL.

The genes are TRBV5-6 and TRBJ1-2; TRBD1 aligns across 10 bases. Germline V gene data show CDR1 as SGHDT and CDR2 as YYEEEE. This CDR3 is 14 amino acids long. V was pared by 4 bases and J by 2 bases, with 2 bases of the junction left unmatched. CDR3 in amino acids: CASSPGQGNYGYTF. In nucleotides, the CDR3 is TGTGCCAGCAGCCCGGGACAGGGGAACTATGGCTACACCTTC.

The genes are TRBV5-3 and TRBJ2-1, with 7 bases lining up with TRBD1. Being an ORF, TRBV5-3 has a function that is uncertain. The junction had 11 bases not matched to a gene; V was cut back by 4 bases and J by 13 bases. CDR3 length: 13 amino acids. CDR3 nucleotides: TGTGCCAGAAGCCATAACGGAAGACAGGGACAGTTCTTC. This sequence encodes CARSHNGRQGQFF.

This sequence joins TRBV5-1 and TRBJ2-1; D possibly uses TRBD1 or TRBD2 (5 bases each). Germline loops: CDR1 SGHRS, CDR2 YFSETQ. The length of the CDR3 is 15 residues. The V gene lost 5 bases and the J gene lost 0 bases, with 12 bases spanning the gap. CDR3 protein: CASSPGTHSYNEQFF. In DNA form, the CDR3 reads TGCGCCAGCAGTCCCGGGACCCACTCCTACAATGAGCAGTTCTTC.

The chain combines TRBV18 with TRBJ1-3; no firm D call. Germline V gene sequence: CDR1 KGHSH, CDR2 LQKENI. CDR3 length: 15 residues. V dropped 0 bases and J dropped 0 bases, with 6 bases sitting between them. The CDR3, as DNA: TGTGCCAGCTCACCACCGGGCAACTCTGGAAACACCATATATTTT. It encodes CASSPPGNSGNTIYF.

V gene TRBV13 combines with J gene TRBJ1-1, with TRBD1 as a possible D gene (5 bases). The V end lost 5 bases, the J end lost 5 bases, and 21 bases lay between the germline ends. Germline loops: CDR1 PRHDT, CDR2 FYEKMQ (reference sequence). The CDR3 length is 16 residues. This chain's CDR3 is CASSTRTGARETEAFF. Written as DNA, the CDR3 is TGTGCCAGCAGCACCCGGACCGGGGCGAGGGAGACTGAAGCTTTCTTT. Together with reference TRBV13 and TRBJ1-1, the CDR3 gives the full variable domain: AAGVIQSPRHLIKEKRETATLKCYPIPRHDTVYWYQQGPGQDPQFLISFYEKMQSDKGSIPDRFSAQQFSDYHSELNMSSLELGDSALYFCASSTRTGARETEAFFGQGTRLTVV.

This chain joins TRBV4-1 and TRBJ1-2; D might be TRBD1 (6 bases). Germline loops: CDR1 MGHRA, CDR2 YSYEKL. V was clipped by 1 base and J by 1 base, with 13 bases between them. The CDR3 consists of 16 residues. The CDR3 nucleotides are TGCGCCAGCAGCCAAGTATTACAGGGTCATAACTATGGCTACACCTTC. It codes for CASSQVLQGHNYGYTF.

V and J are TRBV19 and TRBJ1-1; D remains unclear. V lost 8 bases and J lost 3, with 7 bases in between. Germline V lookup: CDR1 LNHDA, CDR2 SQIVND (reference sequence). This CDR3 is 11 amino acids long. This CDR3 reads CASVIYTEAFF. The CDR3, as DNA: TGTGCCAGTGTTATTTACACTGAAGCTTTCTTT.

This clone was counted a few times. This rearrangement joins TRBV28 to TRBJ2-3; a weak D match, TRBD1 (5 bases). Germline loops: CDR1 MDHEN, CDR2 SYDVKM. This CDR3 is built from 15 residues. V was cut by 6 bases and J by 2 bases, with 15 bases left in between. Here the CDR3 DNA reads TGTGCCAGCAGCATTTCCAGGGCGGTCACAGATACGCAGTATTTT. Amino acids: CASSISRAVTDTQYF. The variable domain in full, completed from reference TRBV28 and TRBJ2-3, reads DVKVTQSSRYLVKRTGEKVFLECVQDMDHENMFWYRQDPGLGLRLIYFSYDVKMKEKGDIPEGYSVSREKKERFSLILESASTNQTSMYLCASSISRAVTDTQYFGPGTRLTVL.

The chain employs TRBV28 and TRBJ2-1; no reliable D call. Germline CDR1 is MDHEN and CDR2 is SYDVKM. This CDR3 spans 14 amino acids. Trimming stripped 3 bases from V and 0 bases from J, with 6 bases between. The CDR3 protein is CASSFYSSYNEQFF. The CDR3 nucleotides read TGTGCCAGCAGTTTCTACAGCTCCTACAATGAGCAGTTCTTC.

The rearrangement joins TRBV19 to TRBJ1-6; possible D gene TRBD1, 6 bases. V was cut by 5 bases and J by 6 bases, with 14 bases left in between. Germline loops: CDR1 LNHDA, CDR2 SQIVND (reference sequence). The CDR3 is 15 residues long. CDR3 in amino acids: CASSPRTAGNSPLHF. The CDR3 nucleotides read TGTGCCAGTAGTCCGCGGACAGCGGGTAATTCACCCCTCCACTTT.

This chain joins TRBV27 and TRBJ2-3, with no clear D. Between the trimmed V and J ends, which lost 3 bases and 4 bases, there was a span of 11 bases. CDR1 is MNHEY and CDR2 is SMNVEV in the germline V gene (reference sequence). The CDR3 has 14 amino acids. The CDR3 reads CASSFSSWADTQYF. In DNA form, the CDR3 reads TGTGCCAGCAGTTTCTCTAGTTGGGCAGATACGCAGTATTTT.

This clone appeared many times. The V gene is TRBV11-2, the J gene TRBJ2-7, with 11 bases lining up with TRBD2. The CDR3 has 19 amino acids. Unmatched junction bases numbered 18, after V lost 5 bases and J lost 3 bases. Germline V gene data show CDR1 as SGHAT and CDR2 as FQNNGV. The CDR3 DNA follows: TGTGCCAGCAGCCCCCATACTAACCCCAGACTAGCGGGACACTACGAGCAGTACTTC. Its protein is CASSPHTNPRLAGHYEQYF.

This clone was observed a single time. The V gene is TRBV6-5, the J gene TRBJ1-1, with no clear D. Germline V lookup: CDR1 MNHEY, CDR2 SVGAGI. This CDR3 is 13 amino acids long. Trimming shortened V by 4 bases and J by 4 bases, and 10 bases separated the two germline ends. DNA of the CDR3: TGTGCCAGCAGTTTTAATTCAGGCACTGAAGCTTTCTTT. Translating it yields CASSFNSGTEAFF.

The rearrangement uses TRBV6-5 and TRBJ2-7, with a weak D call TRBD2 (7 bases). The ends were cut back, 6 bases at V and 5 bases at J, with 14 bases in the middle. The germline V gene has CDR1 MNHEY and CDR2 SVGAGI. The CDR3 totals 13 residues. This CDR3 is CASRGGGENEQYF. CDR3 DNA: TGTGCCAGCAGAGGGGGGGGCGAGAACGAGCAGTACTTC.

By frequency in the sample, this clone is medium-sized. Here the CDR3 DNA reads TGTGCCAGCAGCGCCCGGGAGTCTAACTATGGCTACACCTTC. This encodes CASSARESNYGYTF. The J gene is TRBJ1-2, the V gene TRBV5-6; D is unresolved. The CDR3 loop spans 14 amino acids. The V end lost 4 bases, the J end lost 0 bases, and 10 bases lay between the germline ends. Germline loops: CDR1 SGHDT, CDR2 YYEEEE.

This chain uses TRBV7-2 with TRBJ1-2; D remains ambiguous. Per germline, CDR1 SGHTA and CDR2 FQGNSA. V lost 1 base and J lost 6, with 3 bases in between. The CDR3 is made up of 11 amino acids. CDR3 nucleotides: TGTGCCAGCAGCTTAGGTGATGGCTACACCTTC. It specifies CASSLGDGYTF.